Given below is one TCR beta chain in context. Its antigen is unidentified. The data belong to a study of T cell responses to AZD1222 COVID-19 vaccine. Study-level points and caveats: White British donors predominated, females outnumbered males, and clonal diversity was possibly underestimated. No day 14 peak samples; only post-peak repertoires were characterized.

CDR1 LNHDA and CDR2 SQIVND come from the germline V gene (reference sequence). The V end lost 8 bases, the J end lost 8 bases, and 16 bases lay between the germline ends. This CDR3 has 13 residues. Generated by immunoSEQ multiplex PCR, the TCRdb table keeps only in-frame clones and is missing some. The table lists about 100,000 clones, 70% to 90% of them singletons. The sequence was obtained from an adult who received the AZD1222 COVID-19 vaccine. The rearrangement links TRBV19 to TRBJ2-1, with D perhaps TRBD1 (6 bases). The sequencing here drew on peripheral blood, taken 28 days after the second AZD1222 dose. CDR3 sequence reads: CASQPGPGDEQFF. DNA for the CDR3: TGTGCCAGTCAACCGGGACCAGGGGATGAGCAGTTCTTC. Full variable domain (rest looked up from reference TRBV19 and TRBJ2-1): DGGITQSPKYLFRKEGQNVTLSCEQNLNHDAMYWYRQDPGQGLRLIYYSQIVNDFQKGDIAEGYSVSREKKESFPLTVTSAQKNPTAFYLCASQPGPGDEQFFGPGTRLTVL.